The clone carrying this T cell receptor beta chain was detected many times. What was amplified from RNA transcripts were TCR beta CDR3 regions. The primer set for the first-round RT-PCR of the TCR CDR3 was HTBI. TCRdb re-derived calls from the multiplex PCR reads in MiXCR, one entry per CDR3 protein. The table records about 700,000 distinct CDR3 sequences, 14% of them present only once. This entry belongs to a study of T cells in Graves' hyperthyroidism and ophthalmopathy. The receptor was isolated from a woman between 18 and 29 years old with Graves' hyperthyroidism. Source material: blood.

The CDR3 reads CASTDPGDTEAFF. Written as DNA, the CDR3 is TGTGCCAGCACCGACCCCGGGGACACTGAAGCTTTCTTT. This rearrangement joins TRBV28 to TRBJ1-1; D gene unclear. The V gene lost 7 bases and the J gene lost 3 bases, with 12 bases spanning the gap. The CDR3 is made up of 13 amino acids. Germline CDR1 is MDHEN and CDR2 is SYDVKM. Filled out from reference TRBV28 and TRBJ1-1, the complete variable domain reads DVKVTQSSRYLVKRTGEKVFLECVQDMDHENMFWYRQDPGLGLRLIYFSYDVKMKEKGDIPEGYSVSREKKERFSLILESASTNQTSMYLCASTDPGDTEAFFGQGTRLTVV.